This record looks at one T cell receptor beta chain sequence and its context. As yet, its antigen is unknown. Repertoires were generated with immunoSEQ multiplex PCR, while TCRdb's copy carries only in-frame clones and drops some. The sample lists about 69,000 clones; approximately 94% were seen once. J lost 8 bases, V lost 4 bases, and 11 bases had no gene match. The CDR3 is made up of 16 amino acids. Germline loops: CDR1 MDHEN, CDR2 SYDVKM. This specimen comes from a study of T cell clonotyping in hematopoietic cell transplantation. General study findings and limits: Pathologically expanded recipient clonotypes increased progressively from day 30 to day 180 as diversity fell. Graft donor and pretransplant recipient Inverse Simpson Index values predicted broader posttransplant TCR diversity. CD4 and CD8 repertoire contributions could not be separated without sorting.

The TCR comes from a man in his forties or fifties in good health. Some clones in this sample may be carry-over from other donors' samples. V and J are TRBV28 and TRBJ1-4; the match to TRBD1 covers 9 bases. Sequences were obtained from peripheral blood mononuclear cells. The CDR3 region has the DNA TGTGCCAGCAGTTCTCGCCCGGGACAGGGTTTGGAAAAACTGTTTTTT. Protein sequence: CASSSRPGQGLEKLFF. The complete variable domain, with remaining parts taken from reference TRBV28 and TRBJ1-4, reads DVKVTQSSRYLVKRTGEKVFLECVQDMDHENMFWYRQDPGLGLRLIYFSYDVKMKEKGDIPEGYSVSREKKERFSLILESASTNQTSMYLCASSSRPGQGLEKLFFGSGTQLSVL.